The clone carrying this T cell receptor beta chain has a handful of counts. Its antigen remains unknown. TCR beta VDJ and CDR3 profiles were obtained from a genomic DNA template. Each CDR3 protein gets one entry after TCRdb re-called the reads with MiXCR. The sample lists 90,000 to 130,000 distinct CDR3 sequences; about half were seen once. This entry comes from a study of CD8+CD57+ T cells in acquired aplastic anemia. Overall study context: Healthy donor CD4+ samples were sequenced to a depth that averaged roughly 10 million reads. Notes on the study in general: It was found that twenty-nine CD8+ CDR3 sequences were shared between patients and controls. A significant difference in CD8+ Simpson's diversity between patients and controls was not found.

Sequencing was performed on sorted CD4+, CD8+, or CD8+CD57+ T cells (not recorded which) from PBMCs. The receptor comes from a human donor in good health, serving as a control.

CDR3: CASGPLLVHTEAFF. The CDR3 coding sequence is TGTGCTAGTGGACCCCTTCTCGTCCACACTGAAGCTTTCTTT. The J gene is TRBJ1-1, the V gene TRBV12-5; D unresolved. Trimming removed 6 bases at V and 3 bases at J, with 14 bases between. This CDR3 comprises 14 residues. Per the germline V gene, CDR1 is LGHNT and CDR2 is FRNRAP.